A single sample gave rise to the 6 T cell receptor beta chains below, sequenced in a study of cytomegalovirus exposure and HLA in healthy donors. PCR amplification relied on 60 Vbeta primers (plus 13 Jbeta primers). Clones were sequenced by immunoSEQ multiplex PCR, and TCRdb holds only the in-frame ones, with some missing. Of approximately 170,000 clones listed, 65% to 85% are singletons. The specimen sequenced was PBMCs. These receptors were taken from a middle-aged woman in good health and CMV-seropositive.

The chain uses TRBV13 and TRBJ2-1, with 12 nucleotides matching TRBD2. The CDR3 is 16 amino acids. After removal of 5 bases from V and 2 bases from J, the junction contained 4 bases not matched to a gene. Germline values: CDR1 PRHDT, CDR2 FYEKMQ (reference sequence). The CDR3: CASSTTSGGTYNEQFF. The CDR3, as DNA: TGTGCCAGCAGCACCACTAGCGGGGGGACCTACAATGAGCAGTTCTTC.

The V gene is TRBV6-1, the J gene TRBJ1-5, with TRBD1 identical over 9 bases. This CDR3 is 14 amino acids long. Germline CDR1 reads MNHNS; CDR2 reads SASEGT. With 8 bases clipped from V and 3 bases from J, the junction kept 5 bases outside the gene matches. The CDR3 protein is CASGTGWFNQPQHF. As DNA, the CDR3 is TGTGCCAGCGGGACAGGGTGGTTCAATCAGCCCCAGCATTTT.

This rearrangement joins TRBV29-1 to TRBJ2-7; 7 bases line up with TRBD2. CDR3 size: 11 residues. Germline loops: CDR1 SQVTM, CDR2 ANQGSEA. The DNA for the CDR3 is TGCAGTGGGGGGAGGGGATACGAGCAGTACTTC. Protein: CSGGRGYEQYF.

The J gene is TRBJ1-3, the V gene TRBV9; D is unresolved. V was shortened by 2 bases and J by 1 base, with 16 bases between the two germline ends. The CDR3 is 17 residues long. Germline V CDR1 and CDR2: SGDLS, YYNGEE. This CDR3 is CASSVRPTPQSGNTIYF. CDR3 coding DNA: TGTGCCAGCAGCGTCAGGCCGACCCCACAGTCTGGAAACACCATATATTTT.

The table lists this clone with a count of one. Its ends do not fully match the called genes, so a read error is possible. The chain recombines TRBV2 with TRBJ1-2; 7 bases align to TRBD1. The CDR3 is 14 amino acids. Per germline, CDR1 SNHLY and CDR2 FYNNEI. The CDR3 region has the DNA TGTGCCAGCAGCGAAGGGGGGACAGTCTATGGCTACACCTTC. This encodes CASSEGGTVYGYTF.

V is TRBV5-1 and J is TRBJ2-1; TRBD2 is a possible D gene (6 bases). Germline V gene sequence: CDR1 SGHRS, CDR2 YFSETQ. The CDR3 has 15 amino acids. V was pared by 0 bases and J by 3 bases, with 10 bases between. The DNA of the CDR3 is TGCGCCAGCAGCTTGGGGTGGGGGGACTACAATGAGCAGTTCTTC. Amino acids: CASSLGWGDYNEQFF. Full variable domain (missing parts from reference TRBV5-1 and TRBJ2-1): KAGVTQTPRYLIKTRGQQVTLSCSPISGHRSVSWYQQTPGQGLQFLFEYFSETQRNKGNFPGRFSGRQFSNSRSEMNVSTLELGDSALYLCASSLGWGDYNEQFFGPGTRLTVL.